Below are 14 T cell receptor beta chains sequenced from a single sample in a study of T cell responses to AZD1222 COVID-19 vaccine. The method was immunoSEQ multiplex PCR; TCRdb's version includes in-frame clones alone and lacks a portion of them. The sample carries 110,000 or so clones, about 82% recorded once. Source: peripheral blood, taken 28 days after the second AZD1222 dose. These receptors were taken from an adult who received the AZD1222 COVID-19 vaccine.

The chain joins TRBV18 to TRBJ1-2; TRBD1 aligns across 7 bases. Trimming removed 6 bases from V and 8 bases from J; junction bases left unmatched: 12. The CDR3 sequence is 14 residues long. Germline-derived CDR1 and CDR2 are KGHSH and LQKENI. The CDR3 spells CASSFGTDPMGYTF. CDR3 in DNA: TGTGCCAGCTCGTTCGGGACAGACCCTATGGGCTACACCTTC.

The rearrangement uses TRBV7-7 and TRBJ2-1, with TRBD2 identical over 8 bases. V was pared by 5 bases and J by 8 bases, with 8 bases of the junction left unmatched. In germline, CDR1 is SSHAT, CDR2 FNYEAQ (reference sequence). The CDR3 has 14 amino acids. CDR3 DNA sequence: TGTGCCAGCAGCCTTCGGGGGGGGCTGGATGAGCAGTTCTTC. Amino acids: CASSLRGGLDEQFF.

The chain links TRBV6-1 to TRBJ1-5; the D is unclear. The CDR3 is 14 amino acids. Germline CDR1 is MNHNS and CDR2 is SASEGT. Trimming took off 5 bases at V and 2 bases at J, with 10 bases between the two ends. The CDR3 coding sequence is TGTGCCAGCAGTCCCCTGATCGGCAATCAGCCCCAGCATTTT. It is translated as CASSPLIGNQPQHF.

The rearrangement links TRBV28 to TRBJ1-5; TRBD1 matches 12 bases. The CDR3 covers 15 residues. Germline values: CDR1 MDHEN, CDR2 SYDVKM. The ends lost 6 bases at V and 6 bases at J; junction bases unmatched: 6. The CDR3 nucleotides read TGTGCCAGCAGGGGACAGGGGGCGCAAAGTCAGCCCCAGCATTTT. Protein sequence: CASRGQGAQSQPQHF.

The J gene is TRBJ1-2, the V gene TRBV4-3; TRBD1 matches at 7 bases. Germline CDR1 reads LGHNA; CDR2 reads YSLEER. The CDR3 is 15 residues long. V lost 0 bases to trimming and J lost 6 bases; unmatched junction nucleotides: 7. Written as DNA, the CDR3 is TGCGCCAGCAGCCAAGAGTGGAACAGGGGTGATGGCTACACCTTC. The encoded protein is CASSQEWNRGDGYTF.

The chain employs TRBV7-2 and TRBJ1-3; 9 bases are shared with TRBD1. Germline V gene lookup returns CDR1 SGHTA and CDR2 FQGNSA. The CDR3 is 13 residues long. The junction had 7 bases not matched to a gene; V was cut back by 3 bases and J by 13 bases. This CDR3 is CASSFGRDRAIYF. In DNA form, the CDR3 reads TGTGCCAGCAGCTTCGGGCGGGACAGGGCAATATATTTT.

The V call is TRBV12-3 or TRBV12-4, the J call TRBJ1-2; TRBD1 matches 7 bases. The ends lost 6 bases at V and 3 bases at J; junction bases unmatched: 4. This CDR3 comprises 13 residues. The CDR3, as DNA: TGTGCCAGCAGCTACGGGACAGACTATGGCTACACCTTC. It specifies CASSYGTDYGYTF.

This chain joins TRBV9 and TRBJ1-2, with 7 bases matching TRBD1. This CDR3 contains 15 residues. The V gene's germline CDR1 is SGDLS and CDR2 YYNGEE. Trimming cost V 4 bases and J 4 bases; bases outside gene matches: 10. The CDR3, as DNA: TGTGCCAGCAGCCTAGTGGCAGGGGGTAGCTATGGCTACACCTTC. Its protein product is CASSLVAGGSYGYTF.

This chain links TRBV27 with TRBJ1-1; D is perhaps TRBD1 (6 bases). Per germline, CDR1 MNHEY and CDR2 SMNVEV (reference sequence). Between the trimmed V and J ends, which lost 4 bases and 5 bases, there was a span of 11 bases. The CDR3 loop spans 13 amino acids. The DNA for the CDR3 is TGTGCCAGCAGTTCCCTTACAGGGACTGAAGCTTTCTTT. Translation gives CASSSLTGTEAFF.

The chain recombines TRBV9 with TRBJ2-1; D gene uncertain. V was cut by 0 bases and J by 7 bases, with 11 bases left in between. CDR1 SGDLS and CDR2 YYNGEE come from the germline V gene. CDR3 length equals 14 residues. CDR3 nucleotide sequence: TGTGCCAGCAGCGTAGGCCCTCTGGGGAATGAGCAGTTCTTC. Translating it yields CASSVGPLGNEQFF.

Here the CDR3 DNA reads TGTGCCAGCGACAGGATGAACACTGAAGCTTTCTTT. It specifies CASDRMNTEAFF. The J gene is TRBJ1-1, the V gene TRBV6-7, with a tentative D call TRBD1 (6 bases). TRBV6-7 is an ORF, with its function uncertain. CDR3 length equals 12 residues. V was cut by 8 bases and J by 0 bases, with 7 bases left in between.

The chain combines TRBV19 with TRBJ2-1; D not certain. The CDR3 spans 13 residues. CDR1 is LNHDA, CDR2 SQIVND, per germline (reference sequence). V was clipped by 4 bases and J by 4 bases, with 8 bases between them. This chain's CDR3 is CASSTRSYNEQFF. CDR3 bases: TGTGCCAGTAGTACCAGGAGTTACAATGAGCAGTTCTTC.

V usage is TRBV12-3 or TRBV12-4 and J usage is TRBJ2-1; the match to TRBD2 covers 7 bases. The CDR3 loop spans 12 amino acids. V trimming: 6 bases; J trimming: 10 bases; junction bases outside the gene matches: 6. CDR3 sequence: CASSPGTIEQFF. CDR3 in DNA: TGTGCCAGCAGCCCTGGGACTATCGAGCAGTTCTTC.

The chain uses TRBV19 and TRBJ1-6; no reliable D call. V was trimmed by 3 bases and J by 0 bases, leaving 9 bases between them. CDR1 is LNHDA, CDR2 SQIVND, per germline (reference sequence). The CDR3 is 16 amino acids. CDR3 DNA: TGTGCCAGTAGTATCCAGGCGAGCTCCTATAATTCACCCCTCCACTTT. It specifies CASSIQASSYNSPLHF.